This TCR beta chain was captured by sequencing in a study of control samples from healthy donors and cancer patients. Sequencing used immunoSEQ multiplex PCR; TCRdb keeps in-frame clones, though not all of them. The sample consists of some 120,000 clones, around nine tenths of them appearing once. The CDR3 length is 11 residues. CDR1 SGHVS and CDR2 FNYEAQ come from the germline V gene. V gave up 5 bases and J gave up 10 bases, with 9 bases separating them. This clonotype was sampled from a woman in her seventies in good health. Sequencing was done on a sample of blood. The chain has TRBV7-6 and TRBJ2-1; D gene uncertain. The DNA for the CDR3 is TGTGCCAGCAGCCTGGACGGCGAGCAGTTCTTC. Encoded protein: CASSLDGEQFF.